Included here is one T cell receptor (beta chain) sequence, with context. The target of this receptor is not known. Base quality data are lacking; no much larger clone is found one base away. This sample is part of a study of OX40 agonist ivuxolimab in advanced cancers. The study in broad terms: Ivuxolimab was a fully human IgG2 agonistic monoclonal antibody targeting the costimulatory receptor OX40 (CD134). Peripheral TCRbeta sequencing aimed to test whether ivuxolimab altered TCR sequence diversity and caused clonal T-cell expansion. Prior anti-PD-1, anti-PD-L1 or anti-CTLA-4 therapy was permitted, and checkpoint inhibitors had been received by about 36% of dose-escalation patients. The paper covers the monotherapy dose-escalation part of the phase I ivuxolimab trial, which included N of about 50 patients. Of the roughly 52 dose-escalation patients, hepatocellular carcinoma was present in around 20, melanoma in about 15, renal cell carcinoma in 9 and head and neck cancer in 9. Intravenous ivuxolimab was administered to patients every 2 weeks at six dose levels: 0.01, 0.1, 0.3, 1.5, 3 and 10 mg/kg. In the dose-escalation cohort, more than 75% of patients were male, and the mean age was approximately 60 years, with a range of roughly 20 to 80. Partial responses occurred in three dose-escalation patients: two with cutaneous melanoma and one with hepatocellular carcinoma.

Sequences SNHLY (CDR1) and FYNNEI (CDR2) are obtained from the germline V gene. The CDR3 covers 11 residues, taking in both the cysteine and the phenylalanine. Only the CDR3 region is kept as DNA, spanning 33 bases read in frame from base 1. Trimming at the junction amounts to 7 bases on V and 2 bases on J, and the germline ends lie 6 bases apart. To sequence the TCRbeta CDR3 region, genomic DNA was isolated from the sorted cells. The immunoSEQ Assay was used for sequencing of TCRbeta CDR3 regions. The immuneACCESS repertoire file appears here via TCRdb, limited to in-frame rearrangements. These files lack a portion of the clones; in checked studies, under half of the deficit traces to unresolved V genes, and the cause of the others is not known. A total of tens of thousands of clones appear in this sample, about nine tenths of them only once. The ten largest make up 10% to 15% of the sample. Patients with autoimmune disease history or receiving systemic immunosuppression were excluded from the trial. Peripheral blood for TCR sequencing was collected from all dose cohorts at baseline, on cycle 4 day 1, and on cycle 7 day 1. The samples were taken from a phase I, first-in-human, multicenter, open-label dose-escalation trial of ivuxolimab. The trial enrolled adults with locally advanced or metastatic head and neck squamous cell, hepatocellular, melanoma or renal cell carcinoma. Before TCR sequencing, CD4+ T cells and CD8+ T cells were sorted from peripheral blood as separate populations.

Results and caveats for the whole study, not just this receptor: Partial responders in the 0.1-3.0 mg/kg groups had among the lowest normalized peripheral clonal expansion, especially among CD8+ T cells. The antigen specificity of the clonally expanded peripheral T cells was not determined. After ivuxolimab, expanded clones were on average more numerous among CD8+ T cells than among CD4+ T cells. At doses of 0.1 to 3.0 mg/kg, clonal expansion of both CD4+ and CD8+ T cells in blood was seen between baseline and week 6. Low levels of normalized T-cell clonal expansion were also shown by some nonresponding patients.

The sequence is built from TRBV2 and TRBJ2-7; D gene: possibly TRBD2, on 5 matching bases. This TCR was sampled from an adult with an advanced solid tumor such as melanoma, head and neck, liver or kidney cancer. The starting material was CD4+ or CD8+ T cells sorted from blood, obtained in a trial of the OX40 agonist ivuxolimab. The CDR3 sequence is CASKEAYEQYF. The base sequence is TGTGCCAGCAAGGAGGCCTACGAGCAGTACTTC.